This TCR beta chain was found in a study of cytomegalovirus exposure and HLA in healthy donors. Trimming stripped 5 bases from V and 6 bases from J, with 18 bases between. The CDR3 is 14 amino acids. Germline values: CDR1 SGHRS, CDR2 YFSETQ. Primers for the PCR totalled 60 Vbeta and 13 Jbeta. The table came from immunoSEQ multiplex PCR; TCRdb's copy has only in-frame clones and leaves some out. The sample carries around 130,000 clones, approximately 80% recorded once. This sequence was found in a man aged 40-50 years in good health and CMV-seronegative. This chain uses TRBV5-1 with TRBJ2-7, with a tentative D call TRBD1 (6 bases). Material: PBMCs. The CDR3 loop is CASRQNRVRGEQYF. The CDR3 nucleotides are TGCGCCAGCAGACAAAACAGGGTCCGGGGCGAGCAGTACTTC.